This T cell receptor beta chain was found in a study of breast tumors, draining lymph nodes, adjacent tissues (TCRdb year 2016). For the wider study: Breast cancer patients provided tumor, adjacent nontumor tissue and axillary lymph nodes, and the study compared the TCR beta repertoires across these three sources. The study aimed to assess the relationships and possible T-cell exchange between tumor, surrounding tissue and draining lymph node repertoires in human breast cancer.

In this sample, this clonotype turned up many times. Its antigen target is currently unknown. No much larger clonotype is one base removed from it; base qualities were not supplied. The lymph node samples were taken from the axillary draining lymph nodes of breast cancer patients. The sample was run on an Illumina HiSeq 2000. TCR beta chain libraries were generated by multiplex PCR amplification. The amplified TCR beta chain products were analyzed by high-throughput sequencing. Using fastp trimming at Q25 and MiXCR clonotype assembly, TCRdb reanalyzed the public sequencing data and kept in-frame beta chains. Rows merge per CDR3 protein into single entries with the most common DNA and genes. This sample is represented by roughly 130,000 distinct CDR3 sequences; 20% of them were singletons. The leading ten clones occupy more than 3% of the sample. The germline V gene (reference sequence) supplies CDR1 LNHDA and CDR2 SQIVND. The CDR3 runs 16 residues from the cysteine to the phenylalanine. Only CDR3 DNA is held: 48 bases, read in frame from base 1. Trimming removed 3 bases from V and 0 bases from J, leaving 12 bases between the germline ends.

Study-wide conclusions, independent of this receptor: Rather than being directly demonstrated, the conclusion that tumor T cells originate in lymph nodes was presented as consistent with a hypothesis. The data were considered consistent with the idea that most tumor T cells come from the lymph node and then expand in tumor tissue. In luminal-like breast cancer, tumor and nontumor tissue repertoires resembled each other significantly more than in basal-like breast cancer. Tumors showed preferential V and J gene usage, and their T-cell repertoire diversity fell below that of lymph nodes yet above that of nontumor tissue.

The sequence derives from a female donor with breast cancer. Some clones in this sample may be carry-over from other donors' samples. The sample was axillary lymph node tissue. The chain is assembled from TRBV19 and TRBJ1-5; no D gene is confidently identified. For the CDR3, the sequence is CASSISTGSSNQPQHF. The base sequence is TGTGCCAGTAGTATTTCGACGGGCAGTAGCAATCAGCCCCAGCATTTT.